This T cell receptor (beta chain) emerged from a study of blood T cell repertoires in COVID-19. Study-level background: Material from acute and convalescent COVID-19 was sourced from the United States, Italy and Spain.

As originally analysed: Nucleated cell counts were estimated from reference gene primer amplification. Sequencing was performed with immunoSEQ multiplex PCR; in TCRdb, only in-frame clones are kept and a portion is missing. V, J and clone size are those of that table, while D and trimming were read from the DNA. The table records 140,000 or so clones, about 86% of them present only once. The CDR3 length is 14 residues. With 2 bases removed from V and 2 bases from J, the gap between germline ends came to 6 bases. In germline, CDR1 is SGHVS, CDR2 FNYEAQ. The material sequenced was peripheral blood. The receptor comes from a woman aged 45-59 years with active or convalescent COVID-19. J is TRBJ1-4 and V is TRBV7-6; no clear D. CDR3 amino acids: CASSLFITNEKLFF. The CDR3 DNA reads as TGTGCCAGCAGCTTATTTATCACTAATGAAAAACTGTTTTTT.